Listed here are 27 T cell receptor beta chains from one sample, sequenced in a study of response to subunit inactivated influenza vaccine. Each CDR3 protein is one row after TCRdb ran MiXCR on the RT-PCR reads. Here the sample spans about half a million distinct CDR3 sequences, approximately 10% being singletons. The source material was PBMCs from blood, sampled more than 35 days after vaccination. Receptors originate from a man aged 45-65 years who received an inactivated influenza vaccine.

The gene calls are TRBV7-9 and TRBJ2-6, with 8 bases lining up with TRBD1. The germline V gene has CDR1 SEHNR and CDR2 FQNEAQ (reference sequence). V was pared by 2 bases and J by 7 bases, with 10 bases of the junction left unmatched. The CDR3 has 17 amino acids. The CDR3 is CASSLTGQVARANVLTF. CDR3 bases: TGTGCCAGCAGCTTAACGGGACAGGTCGCTCGCGCCAACGTCCTGACTTTC.

This clonotype was recorded many times. The chain recombines TRBV15 with TRBJ1-5; D remains ambiguous. The germline CDR1 and CDR2 sequences are LNHNV and YYDKDF (reference sequence). The V end was cut by 0 bases, the J end by 2 bases, with 8 bases between. The CDR3 has 15 residues. For the CDR3, the DNA is TGTGCCACCAGCAGAGATCTGGGCGGCAATCAGCCCCAGCATTTT. Encoded protein: CATSRDLGGNQPQHF.

This clonotype has more than one count but fewer than ten. One junction end disagrees with the germline gene, perhaps due to a read error. The rearrangement links TRBV7-9 to TRBJ1-2; no clear D. The germline V gene has CDR1 SEHNR and CDR2 FQNEAQ (reference sequence). This CDR3 has 10 residues. CDR3 coding DNA: TGTGCCAGCAGCCCTCACCCGCAGAACTTC. Encoded protein: CASSPHPQNF.

The chain is built from TRBV4-1 and TRBJ2-1; D uncertain. The CDR3 has 15 amino acids. The V end was cut by 1 base, the J end by 2 bases, with 9 bases between. Germline loops: CDR1 MGHRA, CDR2 YSYEKL. The CDR3 protein is CASSQVQSPYNEQFF. The CDR3 bases are TGCGCCAGCAGCCAAGTTCAGTCTCCCTACAATGAGCAGTTCTTC.

The sample holds a few counts of this clonotype. This chain joins TRBV29-1 and TRBJ2-3; 10 nucleotides line up with TRBD2. The CDR3 spans 17 residues. Germline V gives CDR1 SQVTM, CDR2 ANQGSEA. The J segment lost 0 bases and the V segment lost 3 bases, leaving 9 bases of the junction unmatched. CDR3 sequence: CSVEQAGGRPSTDTQYF. CDR3 nucleotides: TGCAGCGTTGAGCAAGCGGGAGGGCGCCCTAGCACAGATACGCAGTATTTT.

V usage is TRBV4-2 and J usage is TRBJ1-5, with TRBD1 identical over 10 bases. J lost 8 bases, V lost 0 bases, and 7 bases had no gene match. Germline V gives CDR1 LGHNA, CDR2 YNFKEQ. The CDR3 has 16 residues. The CDR3 coding sequence is TGTGCCAGCAGCCAAGATACGACAGGGGGCGCGGAGCCCCAGCATTTT. Translated: CASSQDTTGGAEPQHF.

Here the CDR3 DNA reads TGTGCCAGCAGTTTAAGTGCTAGCGGTGGCACAGATACGCAGTATTTT. This translates into CASSLSASGGTDTQYF. The rearrangement joins TRBV27 to TRBJ2-3, with TRBD2 matching 7 bases. The junction had 6 bases not matched to a gene; V was cut back by 2 bases and J by 1 base. CDR1 is MNHEY and CDR2 is SMNVEV in the germline V gene (reference sequence). The CDR3 has 16 amino acids.

This clonotype was seen repeatedly, ten times or more. V is TRBV24-1 and J is TRBJ2-1, with 7 positions matching TRBD2. The CDR3 contains 17 residues. Germline CDR1 is KGHDR and CDR2 is SFDVKD. Trimming cost V 4 bases and J 7 bases; bases outside gene matches: 15. Here the CDR3 reads CATSDARLASLVNEQFF. The CDR3 bases are TGTGCCACCAGTGACGCCAGACTAGCCTCATTGGTGAATGAGCAGTTCTTC.

The chain uses TRBV12-3 or TRBV12-4 and TRBJ1-6; the D gene is possibly TRBD1 (6 bases). CDR3 size: 14 residues. The V gene lost 7 bases and the J gene lost 10 bases, with 17 bases spanning the gap. This chain's CDR3 is CASKPDSRGSPLHF. The DNA for the CDR3 is TGTGCCAGCAAACCGGACAGCCGGGGGTCACCCCTCCACTTT.

There are a few counts of this clonotype. The chain has TRBV5-1 and TRBJ1-3; D is unresolved. From germline, CDR1 is SGHRS and CDR2 YFSETQ. The germline V and J ends were trimmed by 0 bases and 3 bases, with 13 bases remaining between them. The CDR3 spans 16 residues. The CDR3 DNA reads as TGCGCCAGCAGCTTGGAACCGGGTCCCCGTGGAAACACCATATATTTT. The encoded protein is CASSLEPGPRGNTIYF.

This clonotype has only a few counts. The V call is TRBV29-1, the J call TRBJ2-3; TRBD1 matches 10 bases. The V and J ends lost 6 bases and 5 bases, in that order; junction bases with no gene match: 11. The germline gives CDR1 SQVTM, CDR2 ANQGSEA. This CDR3 has 15 amino acids. The CDR3, as DNA: TGCAGCGTCCAGGCCCGGACAGGGGGAAGAGATACGCAGTATTTT. Translating gives CSVQARTGGRDTQYF.

J is TRBJ2-1 and V is TRBV6-5; the D is unclear. Per the germline V gene, CDR1 is MNHEY and CDR2 is SVGAGI. Trimming took off 2 bases at V and 7 bases at J, with 12 bases between the two ends. The CDR3 length is 14 residues. The CDR3 here is CASSYGPPANEQFF. In DNA, the CDR3 is TGTGCCAGCAGTTACGGACCCCCGGCTAATGAGCAGTTCTTC.

This clonotype was found a few times. The chain's CDR3 is CASSSLGWDNLHF. The CDR3 region has the DNA TGTGCCAGCAGCTCCCTGGGTTGGGATAATCTCCACTTT. This rearrangement joins TRBV7-2 to TRBJ1-6; D remains ambiguous. The CDR3 covers 13 residues. The germline gives CDR1 SGHTA, CDR2 FQGNSA. V shed 4 bases and J shed 16 bases, with 17 bases lying between them. Using reference TRBV7-2 and TRBJ1-6 for the parts outside the CDR3, the full variable domain is GAGVSQSPSNKVTEKGKDVELRCDPISGHTALYWYRQSLGQGLEFLIYFQGNSAPDKSGLPSDRFSAERTGGSVSTLTIQRTQQEDSAVYLCASSSLGWDNLHFGNGTRLTVT.

This clonotype came up a few times. V usage is TRBV5-4 and J usage is TRBJ2-1; 13 nucleotides line up with TRBD2. The CDR3 has 22 amino acids. After removal of 6 bases from V and 0 bases from J, the junction contained 21 bases not matched to a gene. Germline loops: CDR1 SGHNT, CDR2 YYREEE (reference sequence). The CDR3, as DNA: TGTGCCAGCACTGGCGGGATCGGGACTAGCGGGACCCACCCGAGCTCCTACAATGAGCAGTTCTTC. Translated: CASTGGIGTSGTHPSSYNEQFF.

This clonotype has only a few counts. The chain combines TRBV2 with TRBJ1-1; 9 nucleotides line up with TRBD1. This CDR3 region has 12 residues. Trimming cost V 7 bases and J 10 bases; bases outside gene matches: 7. Germline CDR1 is SNHLY and CDR2 is FYNNEI. The CDR3 DNA reads TGTGCCAGCAACTCAGCACAGGGGGCAGCTTTCTTT. This sequence encodes CASNSAQGAAFF. The variable domain in full, with the rest retrieved from reference TRBV2 and TRBJ1-1, is EPEVTQTPSHQVTQMGQEVILRCVPISNHLYFYWYRQILGQKVEFLVSFYNNEISEKSEIFDDQFSVERPDGSNFTLKIRSTKLEDSAMYFCASNSAQGAAFFGQGTRLTVV.

This clonotype was observed many times. V and J are TRBV12-3 or TRBV12-4 and TRBJ2-3; TRBD2 aligns across 8 bases. The CDR3 is 14 residues long. V trimming: 6 bases; J trimming: 6 bases; junction bases outside the gene matches: 8. The CDR3 DNA sequence: TGTGCCAGCAGCGGGGGGGCCAGGTCGGATACGCAGTATTTT. Translating it yields CASSGGARSDTQYF.

J is TRBJ1-1 and V is TRBV10-1; D call uncertain. In germline, CDR1 is WNHNN, CDR2 SYGVQD (reference sequence). Trimming removed 2 bases from V and 3 bases from J, with 13 bases in between. This CDR3 has 15 amino acids. CDR3 coding DNA: TGCGCCAGCAGTGAGGGGCAGGCGAGGTACACTGAAGCTTTCTTT. It translates to CASSEGQARYTEAFF.

This clonotype showed up many times. The CDR3 sequence is CSARDTGFVAGSNYGYTF. CDR3 nucleotide sequence: TGCAGTGCTAGAGATACAGGGTTTGTCGCTGGAAGTAACTATGGCTACACCTTC. The chain is built from TRBV20-1 and TRBJ1-2; D perhaps matches TRBD1 (6 bases). Germline V gene sequence: CDR1 DFQATT, CDR2 SNEGSKA (reference sequence). V was shortened by 0 bases and J by 1 base, with 21 bases between the two germline ends. This CDR3 has 18 amino acids.

This clonotype was seen only a few times. V gene TRBV28 combines with J gene TRBJ2-2; D is undetermined. CDR1 and CDR2 (germline): MDHEN, SYDVKM. CDR3 length equals 12 residues. Trimming took off 6 bases at V and 4 bases at J, with 6 bases between the two ends. The CDR3 nucleotides read TGTGCCAGCAGGCTACTCACCGGGGAGCTGTTTTTT. This codes for CASRLLTGELFF.

CDR3 protein: CASSGQGLGKLFF. In DNA, the CDR3 is TGTGCCAGCAGTGGGCAAGGGTTGGGAAAACTGTTTTTT. The chain uses TRBV2 and TRBJ1-4; D not certain. With 4 bases removed from V and 10 bases from J, the gap between germline ends came to 13 bases. CDR1 is SNHLY and CDR2 is FYNNEI in the germline V gene. CDR3 length equals 13 residues.

This clonotype has only a few counts. This chain joins TRBV3-1 and TRBJ2-7; D is undetermined. This CDR3 is built from 13 residues. Germline CDR1 reads LGHDT; CDR2 reads YNNKEL (reference sequence). Trimming shortened V by 5 bases and J by 0 bases, and 8 bases separated the two germline ends. The CDR3 loop is CASSAGISYEQYF. In nucleotides, the CDR3 is TGTGCCAGCAGCGCTGGAATCTCCTACGAGCAGTACTTC.

This clonotype appeared many times. V gene TRBV7-2 combines with J gene TRBJ2-1; a possible D gene is TRBD1 (6 bases). V was pared by 2 bases and J by 8 bases, with 10 bases between. This CDR3 has 13 amino acids. CDR1 is SGHTA, CDR2 FQGNSA, per germline. The DNA of the CDR3 is TGTGCCAGCAGCTTACGGGACACCGATGAGCAGTTCTTC. This sequence encodes CASSLRDTDEQFF.

This clonotype occurred a few times. The rearrangement uses TRBV6-5 and TRBJ2-7; 8 nucleotides agree with TRBD2. Germline values: CDR1 MNHEY, CDR2 SVGAGI. J was trimmed by 4 bases and V by 0 bases; bases with no gene match: 8. There are 16 residues in the CDR3. CDR3 DNA sequence: TGTGCCAGCAGTTACTCGGAGAGCGGGAGCAGTTACGAGCAGTACTTC. It codes for CASSYSESGSSYEQYF.

A few counts support this clonotype. The gene calls are TRBV12-3 or TRBV12-4 and TRBJ1-4; D is uncertain. The CDR3 is made up of 15 amino acids. With 3 bases removed from V and 8 bases from J, the gap between germline ends came to 16 bases. DNA of the CDR3: TGTGCCAGCAGTTTTGGTCGCGGGATAGGAGAAAAACTGTTTTTT. It translates to CASSFGRGIGEKLFF.

This clonotype was counted only a few times. The chain joins TRBV11-2 to TRBJ2-1; tentative D call: TRBD2 (5 bases). Trimming took 7 bases from V and 0 from J, leaving 13 bases between them. Germline CDR1 and CDR2: SGHAT and FQNNGV. The CDR3 loop spans 15 amino acids. The DNA of the CDR3 is TGTGCCAGCACCCCTGGACTCAGCTCCTACAATGAGCAGTTCTTC. As protein: CASTPGLSSYNEQFF.

This clonotype was observed at least ten times. V is TRBV7-2 and J is TRBJ2-5; D is perhaps TRBD1 (5 bases). CDR1 and CDR2 (germline): SGHTA, FQGNSA. The CDR3 consists of 15 residues. Trimming stripped 0 bases from V and 5 bases from J, with 13 bases between. The DNA for the CDR3 is TGTGCCAGCAGCTTAGCGCAAGGGGCGTGGGAGACCCAGTACTTC. This encodes CASSLAQGAWETQYF.

The chain links TRBV11-2 to TRBJ2-5; no clear D. V dropped 5 bases and J dropped 1 base, with 14 bases sitting between them. The CDR3 contains 15 residues. In germline, CDR1 is SGHAT, CDR2 FQNNGV. CDR3 sequence (DNA): TGTGCCAGCAGCCAGACACCGGGCGCCCAAGAGACCCAGTACTTC. Residues: CASSQTPGAQETQYF. Using reference TRBV11-2 and TRBJ2-5 for the parts outside the CDR3, the full variable domain is EAGVAQSPRYKIIEKRQSVAFWCNPISGHATLYWYQQILGQGPKLLIQFQNNGVVDDSQLPKDRFSAERLKGVDSTLKIQPAKLEDSAVYLCASSQTPGAQETQYFGPGTRLLVL.